This T cell receptor (beta chain) was observed in a study of blood T cell repertoires in COVID-19. This clone was recorded only once. Some clones are missing from TCRdb's copy, which holds only in-frame ones; the method was immunoSEQ multiplex PCR. The sample includes around 400,000 clones, 89% of them seen just once. Germline V gives CDR1 SQVTM, CDR2 ANQGSEA. CDR3 length equals 14 residues. What was sequenced was PBMCs or T cells enriched from blood (not recorded which). The receptor's source is a young woman who had recovered from COVID-19. The chain links TRBV29-1 to TRBJ2-1; TRBD2 agrees at 7 bases. As DNA, the CDR3 is TGCACCACTAGGCGGGAGCCTACTGGGAATGAGCAGTTCTTC. Its translation is CTTRREPTGNEQFF.